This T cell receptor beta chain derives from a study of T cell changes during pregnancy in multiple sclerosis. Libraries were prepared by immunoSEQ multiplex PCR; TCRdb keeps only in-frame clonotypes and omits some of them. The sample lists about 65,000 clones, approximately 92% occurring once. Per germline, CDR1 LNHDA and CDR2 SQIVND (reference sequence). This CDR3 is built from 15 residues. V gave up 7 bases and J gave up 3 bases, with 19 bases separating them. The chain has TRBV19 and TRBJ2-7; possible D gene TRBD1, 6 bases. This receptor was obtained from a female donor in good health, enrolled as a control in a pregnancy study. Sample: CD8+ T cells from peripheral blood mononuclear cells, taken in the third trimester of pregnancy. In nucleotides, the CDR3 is TGTGCCAGTACCAAAAGGACCGACAGGAGCTACGAGCAGTACTTC. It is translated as CASTKRTDRSYEQYF. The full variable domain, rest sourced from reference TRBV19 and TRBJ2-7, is DGGITQSPKYLFRKEGQNVTLSCEQNLNHDAMYWYRQDPGQGLRLIYYSQIVNDFQKGDIAEGYSVSREKKESFPLTVTSAQKNPTAFYLCASTKRTDRSYEQYFGPGTRLTVT.